This note documents a single T cell receptor beta chain sequence. What it binds is not known. The sample is drawn from a study of post-analysis software for immune sequencing data. Trimming left V 0 bases short and J 2 bases short, with 11 bases between. The CDR3 consists of 16 residues. Germline V gene sequence: CDR1 SNHLY, CDR2 FYNNEI. Findings and limits, study-wide: A significant reduction in normalized Chao1 diversity was observed in multiple sclerosis patients versus controls. Patients carried four or five TRBV segments more frequently than controls did, and TRBV5-6, TRBV5-1 and TRBV20-1 were among them.

Sequencing libraries made from TCR beta cDNA carried unique molecular identifiers. Each CDR3 protein gets one entry after TCRdb re-called the PCR reads with MiXCR. The table has 750,000 to 900,000 distinct CDR3 sequences, around 45% seen once. This chain joins TRBV2 and TRBJ2-1; weak D call: TRBD1 (6 bases). The source material was blood. The receptor was isolated from a girl between 5 and 17 years old with multiple sclerosis. CDR3 region: CASSEADSSTYNEQFF. The CDR3, as DNA: TGTGCCAGCAGTGAAGCGGACAGCTCGACCTACAATGAGCAGTTCTTC.